This TCR beta chain was documented in a study of human T cells and chemical hapten exposure. Broader study findings: In the PT1 data, expanded TCR counts showed a positive correlation with patch test score.

Time point denoted: patch test 2, 6 weeks after DPC sensitization. Treatment noted: therapeutic diphenylcyclopropenone sensitization with weekly scalp DPC. Donors were 18 to 70-year-old alopecia patients suitable for DPC. Unfractionated whole blood served as the source for total RNA extraction. TCRdb reanalysed the RACE reads using MiXCR and keeps one entry per CDR3 protein. Seen here are under 75,000 distinct CDR3 sequences, around 7.9% observed once, and the top ten hold around 3.3%. Concerning this clonotype: Antigen unknown.

This clonotype originated in a woman between 50 and 59 years old with alopecia areata. Some clones in this sample may be carry-over from other donors' samples. Source: whole blood, taken in connection with sensitization to the hapten diphenylcyclopropenone (DPC).

CDR3 sequence reads: CASSYGLAGYEQYF. The DNA for the CDR3 is TGTGCCAGCAGTTACGGGCTAGCGGGATACGAGCAGTACTTC. The V and J genes are TRBV6-6 and TRBJ2-7; TRBD2 agrees at 9 bases. Trimming removed 2 bases from V and 4 bases from J; junction bases left unmatched: 3. CDR1 is MNHNY and CDR2 is SVGAGI in the germline V gene (reference sequence). CDR3 length equals 14 residues.